A single sample is the source of the 9 T cell receptor beta chains below, sequenced in a study of identical twins. In TCRdb, the 5' RACE reads were re-called with MiXCR into one record per CDR3 protein. The sample has over 250,000 distinct CDR3 sequences; less than 9.5% are singletons. The sample also formed part of further work on yellow fever vaccine responses in identical twins.

Specimen: CD8+ T cells sorted from blood. These receptors were obtained from a woman younger than 35 in good health.

This clonotype was seen many times. The chain is built from TRBV4-3 and TRBJ2-1, with 7 bases matching TRBD1. The CDR3 consists of 17 residues. CDR1 is LGHNA and CDR2 is YSLEER in the germline V gene. With 0 bases clipped from V and 0 bases from J, the junction kept 5 bases outside the gene matches. The CDR3 DNA reads TGCGCCAGCAGCCAAGATATTCGACAGGGCTCCTACAATGAGCAGTTCTTC. Residues: CASSQDIRQGSYNEQFF.

This clonotype was observed a few times. The J gene is TRBJ1-2, the V gene TRBV6-2 or TRBV6-3; unclear D gene. The CDR3 consists of 11 residues. Trimming pared 1 base from V and 8 bases from J, leaving 5 bases between. From germline, CDR1 is MNHEY and CDR2 SVGEGT. CDR3 nucleotides: TGTGCCAGCAGTTACTTTAACGGCTACACCTTC. This sequence encodes CASSYFNGYTF.

The chain is built from TRBV29-1 and TRBJ2-3, with a tentative D call TRBD1 (6 bases). Trimming took off 6 bases at V and 1 base at J, with 14 bases between the two ends. Germline V gene lookup returns CDR1 SQVTM and CDR2 ANQGSEA. CDR3 size: 14 residues. The CDR3 loop reads CSVPTGIGTDTQYF. The CDR3 DNA follows: TGCAGCGTCCCAACAGGGATTGGCACAGATACGCAGTATTTT.

This clonotype came up a few times. This rearrangement joins TRBV5-1 to TRBJ2-7, with D possibly TRBD1 on 6 matching bases. CDR1 and CDR2 (germline): SGHRS, YFSETQ. The length of the CDR3 is 15 residues. V was shortened by 0 bases and J by 2 bases, with 12 bases between the two germline ends. The CDR3, as DNA: TGCGCCAGCAGCTTGGATGGGGGCTGGACCTACGAGCAGTACTTC. It yields the protein CASSLDGGWTYEQYF.

This clonotype was counted only a few times. The chain joins TRBV7-8 to TRBJ2-3; D remains unclear. Trimming shortened V by 5 bases and J by 0 bases, and 18 bases separated the two germline ends. Germline V gene data show CDR1 as SGHVS and CDR2 as FQNEAQ. This CDR3 is 17 amino acids long. The CDR3 sequence: CASSHPPTSSSTDTQYF. The CDR3, as DNA: TGTGCCAGCAGCCATCCCCCGACTTCATCGAGCACAGATACGCAGTATTTT.

This clonotype was picked up a small number of times. V and J are TRBV6-1 and TRBJ2-1; the D gene is possibly TRBD2 (6 bases). Trimming pared 0 bases from V and 0 bases from J, leaving 6 bases between. Germline V CDR1 and CDR2: MNHNS, SASEGT. This CDR3 is built from 15 residues. CDR3: CASSEASGSYNEQFF. For the CDR3, the DNA is TGTGCCAGCAGTGAAGCTAGCGGCTCCTACAATGAGCAGTTCTTC.

V usage is TRBV29-1 and J usage is TRBJ1-1; D may be TRBD1 (5 bases). Per germline, CDR1 SQVTM and CDR2 ANQGSEA. Between the trimmed V and J ends, which lost 5 bases and 0 bases, there was a span of 19 bases. The CDR3 totals 16 residues. The CDR3 DNA reads TGCAGCGTTAGACAGCCCGGGGATGGGGTGAACACTGAAGCTTTCTTT. Translated, it gives CSVRQPGDGVNTEAFF.

This clonotype was recorded many times. This sequence joins TRBV6-5 and TRBJ1-1; D unclear. Trimming removed 0 bases from V and 1 base from J, with 6 bases in between. This CDR3 is 14 amino acids long. Germline V lookup: CDR1 MNHEY, CDR2 SVGAGI. The DNA of the CDR3 is TGTGCCAGCAGTTACTCTATAGAGAACACTGAAGCTTTCTTT. This gives the protein CASSYSIENTEAFF.

This clonotype appeared many times. The V and J genes are TRBV7-8 and TRBJ1-4; 8 bases line up with TRBD1. V lost 4 bases and J lost 8; bases outside the gene matches: 6. This CDR3 has 14 residues. Germline CDR1 and CDR2: SGHVS and FQNEAQ. This chain's CDR3 is CASSSHRGIEKLFF. The CDR3 nucleotides are TGTGCCAGCAGCTCCCACAGGGGGATCGAAAAACTGTTTTTT.